The source of this T cell receptor (beta chain) is a study of tumor-infiltrating lymphocytes in primary liver carcinoma (dated by TCRdb to about 2017). Describing the broader study: Between November 2015 and early 2016, 5 or 6 patients in China with histopathologically diagnosed primary liver carcinoma had their tumors surgically resected. Hepatocellular carcinoma (four) or combined HCC and intrahepatic cholangiocarcinoma (one) was present in the five patients, who were three men and two women aged 30 to 69 years. The five patients had tumors of stage T1-T3 N0M0, with maximum diameters ranging from roughly 4.2 to 11 cm. Each sample produced roughly 3.5 to 7.13 million productive TCRbeta reads, and read depth showed no significant difference between tissue types. The study combined TCRbeta repertoire sequencing, expression microarrays and whole-exome sequencing across five regions of each liver tumor, with adjacent normal tissue and blood. A total of 35 specimens from 5 patients underwent TCRbeta repertoire sequencing, comprising 25 or so tumor regions, 5 adjacent noncancerous liver tissues and 5 peripheral blood samples. Technical replicate repertoires showed high reproducibility, with mean shared-clone rates about 0.92 and correlation coefficients above 0.98.

This clonotype was observed at least ten times. It has no known antigen specificity. Base qualities are missing; no much larger clone stands one base away. What the research found in general, with its limitations: Because sequencing covered only the TCR beta chain and unpaired alpha chains were not captured, true repertoire diversity is likely underestimated. With just a few patients in the study, the authors point out that the findings should be validated in a larger study. Compared with blood, tumors had a significantly larger share of the repertoire taken up by the top 250 clones (p = 0.039). Since the samples were bulk and unsorted, there was no way to compare CD4+ and CD8+ T cell repertoires. Repertoire overlap was found to be higher between tumor regions (mean about 36%) than between tumor-adjacent (approximately 17%) or tumor-blood (roughly 15%) pairs, consistent with antigen-driven expansion.

Starting from approximately 500 ng total RNA, TCRbeta-specific cDNA was produced by reverse transcription with a constant-region primer and ProtoScript II reverse transcriptase. TCRbeta libraries were built with three nested multiplex PCR rounds, a slightly modified ARM-PCR procedure. A final 25-cycle PCR with Deep VentR polymerase added sample barcodes and Illumina adapters. Amplicons of 200-500 bp were gel-purified with a QIAquick gel extraction kit before sequencing. An Illumina HiSeq 2500 was used to sequence the TCRbeta amplicons, generating 250-bp paired-end reads. The authors' pipeline ran thus. To recover full CDR3 sequences, reads were quality-trimmed using Trimmomatic v0.33 and paired reads were then merged using FLASH v1.2.11. V, D and J germline segments were assigned to the rearranged TCRbeta sequences by MiGEC v1.2.1b. Clonotype statistics and Shannon-Wiener diversity indices were computed with VDJtools v1.0.0. Except for diversity analysis, only each sample's 250 most abundant clonotypes were used in subsequent analyses to reduce sampling bias. TCRdb reran the public reads through fastp at Q25 and MiXCR, keeping productive beta chains. Here each entry gathers all rows of one CDR3 protein and keeps the most common genes and DNA. Clone size and V and J calls follow TCRdb, not the original study. The sample records about 210,000 distinct CDR3 sequences, approximately 65% of which are singletons. The top ten constitute 6% to 8.5% of the sample.

Blood RNA was extracted from unsorted whole blood with TRIzol reagent; germline DNA came from the DNeasy Blood & Tissue kit. Patients had chronic HBV infection and were treatment-naive at sampling. About 4 milliliters of peripheral blood were collected into K2EDTA tubes before surgery. Sequences were obtained from peripheral blood. The clonotype was recovered from a woman aged 55-69 years with primary liver carcinoma and hepatitis B virus infection.

CDR3 reads: CASRVAGANVLTF. The nucleotide sequence reads as follows: TGTGCCAGCCGAGTAGCTGGGGCCAACGTCCTGACTTTC. This chain joins TRBV12-3 or TRBV12-4 to TRBJ2-6; the D gene lacks a confident call. The CDR3 sequence holds 13 residues, the cysteine and phenylalanine included. Just CDR3 DNA is preserved here, 39 bases in frame from base 1. Trimming takes 8 bases from V and 2 bases from J, and the germline ends sit 7 bases apart.